This TCR beta chain comes out of a study of follicular helper T cells after annual influenza vaccination. Study details: Blood was drawn on days 0, 7 and 28 after vaccination.

With regard to this clone: The antigen is not known.

Study outcomes and limitations: Change in circulating plasmablasts correlated with ICOS+CD38+ cTfh clonality change.

Germline V lookup: CDR1 MNHEY, CDR2 SVGAGI. V gave up 2 bases and J gave up 4 bases, with 10 bases separating them. The CDR3 runs 14 residues. TCRB was sequenced at Survey level resolution. Clones were read by immunoSEQ multiplex PCR, and TCRdb kept only the in-frame ones, dropping some. The sample records about 9,000 clones, about 82% being singletons. As to time point: 2014-2015 season, 7 days after vaccination. The specimen comprised CXCR5+ CD38- circulating T follicular helper cells from blood, sampled 7 days after influenza vaccination. The subset here: circulating Tfh, non-naive CD4+CXCR5+PD-1+ (ICOS+CD38+ or ICOS-CD38-). This receptor was identified in an adult who received the influenza vaccine. The rearrangement uses TRBV6-5 and TRBJ2-3, with a possible D match to TRBD2 (5 bases). CDR3 sequence (DNA): TGTGCCAGCAGTTACACGGGGTCGGCAGATACGCAGTATTTT. Protein: CASSYTGSADTQYF.